Listed here is a single T cell receptor (beta chain). The antigen is unknown. The V gene end was trimmed by 4 bases and the J gene end by 8 bases; junction bases not matched to a gene: 10. The length of the CDR3 is 15 residues. Germline V gene sequence: CDR1 SGHKS, CDR2 YYEKEE (reference sequence). This specimen comes from a study of T cell clones after liver transplantation. Looking at the study overall: TCRbeta sequencing after a pre-transplant mixed lymphocyte reaction identified graft-donor-reactive clones, later tracked in post-transplant blood. Study conclusions and caveats: Circulating graft-donor-reactive CD4 TCRbeta sequences fell significantly post-transplant in most of the 8 subjects.

This table comes from immunoSEQ multiplex PCR, and its TCRdb copy is limited to in-frame clones, with some not included. The table has roughly 51,000 clones, 55% to 75% seen once. This sample comprised CD4+ T cells from blood, obtained 54 months after liver transplant. The clonotype originates from a human patient who received a liver transplant. The T cells may come from the graft donor. The rearrangement links TRBV5-5 to TRBJ1-4; 8 positions match TRBD1. The chain's CDR3 is CASSPTTGVVEKLFF. The CDR3 DNA sequence: TGTGCCAGCAGCCCGACGACAGGGGTCGTGGAAAAACTGTTTTTT.